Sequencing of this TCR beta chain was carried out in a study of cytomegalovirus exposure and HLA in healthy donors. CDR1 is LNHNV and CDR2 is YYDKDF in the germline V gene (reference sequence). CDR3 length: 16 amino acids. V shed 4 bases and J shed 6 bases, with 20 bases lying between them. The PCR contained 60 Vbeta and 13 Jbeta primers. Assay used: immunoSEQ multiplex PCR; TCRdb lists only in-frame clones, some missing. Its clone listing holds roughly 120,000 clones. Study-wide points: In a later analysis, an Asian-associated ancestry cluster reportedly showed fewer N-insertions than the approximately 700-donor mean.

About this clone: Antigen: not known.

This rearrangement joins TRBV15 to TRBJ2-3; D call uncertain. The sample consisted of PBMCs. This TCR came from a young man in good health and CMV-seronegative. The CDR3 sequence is CATSTVKDPGADTQYF. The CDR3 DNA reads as TGTGCCACCAGCACCGTGAAAGACCCGGGTGCGGATACGCAGTATTTT.